This TCR beta chain is drawn from a study of CD8 T cells in ankylosing spondylitis. Study observations and caveats: CD8+ by phenotype, disease-linked clones were relatively rare in peripheral blood. There were earlier reports of some motif variants in reactive arthritis synovial fluid and blood. Matched synovial fluid from ankylosing spondylitis patients was reported to be enriched for disease-linked clones. For ankylosing spondylitis blood, a TCR beta motif of under 10 highly homologous variants appeared characteristic.

Trimming shortened V by 2 bases and J by 0 bases, and 12 bases separated the two germline ends. The CDR3 consists of 16 residues. Germline CDR1 and CDR2: SGHTA and FQGNSA. Quantitative molecular-barcoded 5'-RACE generated the TCR beta libraries. One entry per CDR3 protein results from TCRdb running MiXCR on the 5' RACE reads. This sample carries fewer than 550,000 distinct CDR3 sequences, approximately 5.3% of them seen once, and the ten largest clones take roughly 3.5%. This clonotype showed up many times. Its specificity is not known. Sequenced input: blood, either unsorted or a sorted T cell fraction (not recorded which). This TCR was recovered from a male donor with ankylosing spondylitis. V gene TRBV7-2 combines with J gene TRBJ2-3; TRBD2 is a possible D gene (5 bases). The CDR3 region is CASSLRRSGSTDTQYF. DNA of the CDR3: TGTGCCAGCAGCTTACGCCGATCGGGAAGCACAGATACGCAGTATTTT.